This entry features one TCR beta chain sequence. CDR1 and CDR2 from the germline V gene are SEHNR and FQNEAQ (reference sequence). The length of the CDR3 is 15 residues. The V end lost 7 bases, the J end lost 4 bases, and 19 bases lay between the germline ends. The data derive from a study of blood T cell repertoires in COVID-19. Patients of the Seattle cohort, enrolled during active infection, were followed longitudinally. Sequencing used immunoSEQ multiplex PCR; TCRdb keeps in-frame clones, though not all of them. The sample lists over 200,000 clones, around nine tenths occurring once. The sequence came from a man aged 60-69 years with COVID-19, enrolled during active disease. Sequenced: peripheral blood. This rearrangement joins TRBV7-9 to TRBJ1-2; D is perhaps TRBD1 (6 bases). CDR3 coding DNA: TGTGCCAGCACCAACTCCGGGGGGCTTCCCTATGGCTACACCTTC. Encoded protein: CASTNSGGLPYGYTF.